Listed here are 24 T cell receptor beta chains from one sample, sequenced in a study of blood T cells in healthy people across ages. Through a sample-barcoded 5' primer and a J-beta primer mix, a second PCR was run for about 6 to 12 cycles. One entry per CDR3 protein, called by TCRdb with MiXCR from the 5' RACE reads. The sample has 550,000 to 650,000 distinct CDR3 sequences, about 30% seen once. Sequenced: blood. The receptors derive from a woman aged 80 or older in good health.

This clonotype was seen a few times. This sequence may be a read error, since a much larger clone differs from it by one base. The V call is TRBV7-2, the J call TRBJ2-1; 7 bases agree with TRBD1. This CDR3 has 14 amino acids. V shed 9 bases, J shed 6 bases, and the junction held 11 bases outside the gene matches. The germline V gene encodes CDR1 SGHTA and CDR2 FQGNSA. CDR3 sequence (DNA): TGTGCCAGTCAACAGGACAGGAGTGTCAATGAGCAGTTCTTC. Amino acids: CASQQDRSVNEQFF.

This clonotype was seen repeatedly, ten times or more. The chain couples TRBV2 to TRBJ2-3; no reliable D call. With 3 bases removed from V and 2 bases from J, the gap between germline ends came to 6 bases. Looked up from germline, CDR1 is SNHLY and CDR2 is FYNNEI. The CDR3 has 13 residues. CDR3 sequence: CASSDRPTDTQYF. The CDR3, as DNA: TGTGCCAGCAGTGATCGGCCCACAGATACGCAGTATTTT. Full variable domain (outside the CDR3, taken from reference TRBV2 and TRBJ2-3): EPEVTQTPSHQVTQMGQEVILRCVPISNHLYFYWYRQILGQKVEFLVSFYNNEISEKSEIFDDQFSVERPDGSNFTLKIRSTKLEDSAMYFCASSDRPTDTQYFGPGTRLTVL.

This clonotype was counted between two and nine times. Here the CDR3 DNA reads TGCAGTGCTAGTTTTGTAAGCTCCTACAATGAGCAGTTCTTC. It encodes CSASFVSSYNEQFF. The chain couples TRBV20-1 to TRBJ2-1; D unclear. Germline V lookup: CDR1 DFQATT, CDR2 SNEGSKA (reference sequence). V was clipped by 3 bases and J by 0 bases, with 9 bases between them. This CDR3 comprises 14 residues.

The genes are TRBV20-1 and TRBJ1-1; 7 positions match TRBD1. This CDR3 region has 12 residues. CDR1 is DFQATT and CDR2 is SNEGSKA in the germline V gene (reference sequence). Trimming took 6 bases from V and 6 from J; bases not matched to a gene: 7. CDR3 coding DNA: TGCAGTGCCCTAGACAGGGCCTCTGAAGCTTTCTTT. It specifies CSALDRASEAFF.

This clonotype was counted many times. The chain recombines TRBV7-2 with TRBJ2-1, with D tentatively TRBD1 or TRBD2 (5 bases each). V shed 1 base and J shed 14 bases, with 18 bases lying between them. This CDR3 spans 14 amino acids. The germline V gene encodes CDR1 SGHTA and CDR2 FQGNSA. CDR3 in DNA: TGTGCCAGCAGCTTAGGGTTCAGGGACCATGACAAGTTCTTC. Translated, it gives CASSLGFRDHDKFF.

The CDR3 coding sequence is TGCAGTGCTCTTAGAGCCAGGGGAATCCATGAGCAGTTCTTC. Protein sequence: CSALRARGIHEQFF. This chain links TRBV20-1 with TRBJ2-1; D is perhaps TRBD1 (6 bases). This CDR3 contains 14 residues. Germline V gene data show CDR1 as DFQATT and CDR2 as SNEGSKA (reference sequence). V was shortened by 5 bases and J by 8 bases, with 19 bases between the two germline ends.

This chain links TRBV28 with TRBJ1-1; no clear D. The ends were cut back, 6 bases at V and 2 bases at J, with 13 bases in the middle. The CDR3 sequence is 14 residues long. Germline lookup yields CDR1 MDHEN and CDR2 SYDVKM. The chain's CDR3 is CASSPPITNTEAFF. The DNA of the CDR3 is TGTGCCAGCAGCCCTCCGATAACCAACACTGAAGCTTTCTTT.

The chain has TRBV7-2 and TRBJ2-5, with D possibly TRBD2 on 6 matching bases. With the DNA end fitting TRBJ2-7 better, the J assignment may be wrong. The CDR3 totals 12 residues. The germline CDR1 and CDR2 sequences are SGHTA and FQGNSA. The CDR3 sequence: CASKSGVYEQYF. The CDR3 region has the DNA TGTGCCAGCAAATCGGGGGTCTACGAGCAGTACTTC.

In its sample, this clonotype was seen many times. This sequence joins TRBV20-1 and TRBJ2-3; TRBD1 agrees at 8 bases. The ends lost 4 bases at V and 5 bases at J; junction bases unmatched: 8. Germline values: CDR1 DFQATT, CDR2 SNEGSKA (reference sequence). The CDR3 runs to 14 residues. CDR3 sequence reads: CSATGQGNEDTQYF. CDR3 coding DNA: TGCAGTGCTACTGGACAGGGCAACGAAGATACGCAGTATTTT.

The sample holds a few counts of this clonotype. CDR3 sequence: CASSHRQVNGYTF. Here the CDR3 DNA reads TGTGCCAGCAGCCACCGACAGGTTAATGGCTACACCTTC. The chain is built from TRBV3-1 and TRBJ1-2, with TRBD1 as a possible D gene (6 bases). Germline V CDR1 and CDR2: LGHDT, YNNKEL (reference sequence). The CDR3 covers 13 residues. V lost 3 bases and J lost 6, with 11 bases in between.

This clonotype was detected ten times or more. The CDR3 DNA is TGCGCCAGCAGCTTGGCCATCCCTACGGCAGATACGCAGTATTTT. This gives the protein CASSLAIPTADTQYF. The chain joins TRBV5-1 to TRBJ2-3; D gene ambiguous. The CDR3 covers 15 residues. Germline CDR1 and CDR2: SGHRS and YFSETQ. Trimming pared 0 bases from V and 4 bases from J, leaving 12 bases between. Full variable domain (outside the CDR3, taken from reference TRBV5-1 and TRBJ2-3): KAGVTQTPRYLIKTRGQQVTLSCSPISGHRSVSWYQQTPGQGLQFLFEYFSETQRNKGNFPGRFSGRQFSNSRSEMNVSTLELGDSALYLCASSLAIPTADTQYFGPGTRLTVL.

This clonotype has only a few counts. The chain combines TRBV11-3 with TRBJ1-1, with 7 bases fitting TRBD1. CDR1 is SGHNT and CDR2 is YENEEA in the germline V gene. CDR3 length: 15 residues. V shed 3 bases and J 0 bases; nucleotides not matched to a gene: 4. CDR3 sequence: CASSLGGQMNTEAFF. Written as DNA, the CDR3 is TGTGCCAGCAGCTTGGGGGGACAGATGAACACTGAAGCTTTCTTT.

To note about this clonotype: A clone one base away is much larger, so this may be a read error. The V gene is TRBV20-1, the J gene TRBJ1-4; D perhaps matches TRBD1 (5 bases). The CDR3 extends over 13 amino acids. The germline V gene has CDR1 DFQATT and CDR2 SNEGSKA (reference sequence). The CDR3 spells CSARRQGSEKRFF. CDR3 nucleotides: TGCAGTGCTAGGCGGCAGGGAAGTGAAAAACGGTTTTTT.

The sample holds a few counts of this clonotype. The CDR3: CASSSDGTSLETQYF. CDR3 nucleotide sequence: TGTGCCAGCAGCTCAGACGGGACTAGCCTTGAGACCCAGTACTTC. This chain joins TRBV7-9 and TRBJ2-5; 9 bases agree with TRBD2. The junction had 8 bases not matched to a gene; V was cut back by 4 bases and J by 5 bases. Germline V gene sequence: CDR1 SEHNR, CDR2 FQNEAQ (reference sequence). This CDR3 is 15 amino acids long.

This clonotype was found many times. The chain employs TRBV9 and TRBJ1-4; unclear D gene. The CDR3 has 14 amino acids. In germline, CDR1 is SGDLS, CDR2 YYNGEE. V was clipped by 4 bases and J by 8 bases, with 15 bases between them. The CDR3: CASSRRGFGEKLFF. CDR3 DNA sequence: TGTGCCAGCAGCCGGCGCGGCTTCGGAGAAAAACTGTTTTTT.

With respect to this clonotype: A much larger clone lies one base from this, so it may be a read error. The V gene is TRBV20-1, the J gene TRBJ2-7; TRBD2 matches 8 bases. The ends lost 1 base at V and 5 bases at J; junction bases unmatched: 10. The CDR3 extends over 15 amino acids. Per the germline V gene, CDR1 is DFQATT and CDR2 is SNEGSKA (reference sequence). CDR3 sequence: CSARVPGRGAHEQYF. CDR3 DNA sequence: TGCAGTGCTAGAGTTCCCGGGCGGGGGGCCCACGAGCAGTACTTC.

This clonotype came up many times. This rearrangement joins TRBV6-1 to TRBJ2-1; D gene ambiguous. This CDR3 has 13 residues. CDR1 and CDR2 from the germline V gene are MNHNS and SASEGT. V was cut by 7 bases and J by 2 bases, with 9 bases left in between. DNA of the CDR3: TGTGCCAGCACCGTGAGGCCCTACAATGAGCAGTTCTTC. Amino acid sequence: CASTVRPYNEQFF.

The CDR3 region is CASSLWEQETQYF. For the CDR3, the DNA is TGCGCCAGCAGCTTATGGGAACAAGAGACCCAGTACTTC. The J gene is TRBJ2-5, the V gene TRBV5-1; no firm D call. The CDR3 contains 13 residues. The V gene's germline CDR1 is SGHRS and CDR2 YFSETQ. Trimming cost V 2 bases and J 2 bases, with 7 bases left between them.

Notes on this clonotype: It may be a read error: a sequence one base away is much more abundant. This chain joins TRBV11-2 and TRBJ2-1; 9 nucleotides match TRBD1. CDR3 length: 15 residues. CDR1 is SGHAT and CDR2 is FQNNGV in the germline V gene. In nucleotides, the CDR3 is TGTGCCAGCAGCTTAGGGGACAGGGTGAGCGATGAGCGGTTCTTC. It yields the protein CASSLGDRVSDERFF.

This clonotype was seen at least ten times. V is TRBV3-1 and J is TRBJ2-5; maybe TRBD1 (6 bases). CDR3 length: 14 residues. Germline V lookup: CDR1 LGHDT, CDR2 YNNKEL (reference sequence). V shed 0 bases and J shed 5 bases, with 10 bases lying between them. CDR3 sequence: CASSQEGGTETQYF. The CDR3 DNA reads TGTGCCAGCAGCCAAGAAGGGGGAACGGAGACCCAGTACTTC.

About this clonotype: A read error may explain this, as a much larger clone is one base away. This chain connects TRBV2 to TRBJ2-4, with 16 nucleotides matching TRBD2. The CDR3 covers 18 residues. Germline CDR1 and CDR2: SNHLY and FYNNEI. Trimming took 3 bases from V and 0 from J; bases not matched to a gene: 2. The CDR3 DNA reads as TGTGCCAGCAGTGACGGGACTAGCGGGGGGGTAGCCAAAAACATTCAGTACTTC. This codes for CASSDGTSGGVAKNIQYF.

The gene calls are TRBV20-1 and TRBJ2-3; 16 bases fit TRBD2. This CDR3 region has 15 residues. CDR1 DFQATT and CDR2 SNEGSKA come from the germline V gene (reference sequence). The CDR3 sequence: CSEGLAGGNTDTQYF. Here the CDR3 DNA reads TGCAGCGAGGGACTAGCGGGAGGGAACACAGATACGCAGTATTTT.

This clonotype was counted between two and nine times. For the CDR3, the DNA is TGTGCCATCGATCCAAGGGGGCAGCCGAACACTGAAGCTTTCTTT. This encodes CAIDPRGQPNTEAFF. The genes are TRBV10-3 and TRBJ1-1; 7 bases align to TRBD1. CDR3 size: 15 residues. Germline CDR1 ENHRY, CDR2 SYGVKD. Unmatched junction bases numbered 10, after V lost 8 bases and J lost 1 base.

This clonotype was seen a few times. A much larger clonotype is one base distant, so this may be a read error. This rearrangement joins TRBV6-6 to TRBJ2-1; D is ambiguous. Germline values: CDR1 MNHNY, CDR2 SVGAGI (reference sequence). CDR3 length: 12 amino acids. The ends were cut back, 2 bases at V and 13 bases at J, with 12 bases in the middle. CDR3 DNA: TGTGCCAGCAGTTACGATCGAGAGACCCAGTTCTTC. As protein: CASSYDRETQFF.